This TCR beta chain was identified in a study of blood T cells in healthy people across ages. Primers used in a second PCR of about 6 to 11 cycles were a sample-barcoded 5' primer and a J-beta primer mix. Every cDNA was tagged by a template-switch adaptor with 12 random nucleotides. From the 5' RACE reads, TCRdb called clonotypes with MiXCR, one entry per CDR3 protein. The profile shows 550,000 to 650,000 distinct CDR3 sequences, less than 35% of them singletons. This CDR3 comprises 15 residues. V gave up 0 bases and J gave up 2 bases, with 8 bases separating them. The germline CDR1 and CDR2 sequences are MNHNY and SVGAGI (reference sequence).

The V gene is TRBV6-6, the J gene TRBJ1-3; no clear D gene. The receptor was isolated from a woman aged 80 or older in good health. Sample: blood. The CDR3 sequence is CASSYSNGAGNTIYF. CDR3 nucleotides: TGTGCCAGCAGTTACTCGAACGGGGCTGGAAACACCATATATTTT.